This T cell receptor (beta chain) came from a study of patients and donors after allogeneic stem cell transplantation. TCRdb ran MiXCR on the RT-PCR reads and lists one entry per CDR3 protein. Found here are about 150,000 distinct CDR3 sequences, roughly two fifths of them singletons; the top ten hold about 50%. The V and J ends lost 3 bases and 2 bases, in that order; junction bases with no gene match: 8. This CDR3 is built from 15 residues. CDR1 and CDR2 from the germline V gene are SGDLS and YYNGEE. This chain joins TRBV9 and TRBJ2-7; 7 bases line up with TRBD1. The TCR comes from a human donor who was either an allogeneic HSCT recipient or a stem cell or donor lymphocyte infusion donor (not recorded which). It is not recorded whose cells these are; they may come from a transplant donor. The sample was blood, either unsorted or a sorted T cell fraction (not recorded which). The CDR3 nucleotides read TGTGCCAGCAGCGCGACCGGGACAGCCACCTACGAGCAGTACTTC. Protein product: CASSATGTATYEQYF.